One and the same sample provided the 28 T cell receptor beta chains below, sequenced in a study of T cell changes during pregnancy in multiple sclerosis (dated by TCRdb to about 2019). Libraries were made using the immunoSEQ multiplex PCR assay. TCRdb's version of the immuneACCESS table is confined to in-frame rearrangements and falls short of the full clone set. An unresolved V gene accounts for under half of the shortfall where checked; the remainder is of unknown origin. In this sample the table shows 70,000 to 95,000 clones, 75% to 95% of which occur a single time. Of the sample, approximately 0.47% falls within the top ten clones. The source was CD4+ T cells from peripheral blood mononuclear cells, collected in the second trimester of pregnancy. All receptors come from a female donor with multiple sclerosis, enrolled in a pregnancy study.

The gene calls are TRBV20-1 and TRBJ1-3; the D is unclear. The germline V and J ends were trimmed by 5 bases and 0 bases, with 2 bases remaining between them. The length of the CDR3 is 11 residues. Per the germline V gene, CDR1 is DFQATT and CDR2 is SNEGSKA (reference sequence). The CDR3, as DNA: TGCAGTGCTTACTCTGGAAACACCATATATTTT. Translating gives CSAYSGNTIYF.

Only a few counts were recorded for this clone. The chain has TRBV14 and TRBJ1-1; TRBD1 might be the D (5 bases). Looked up from germline, CDR1 is SGHDN and CDR2 is FVKESK. The CDR3 covers 14 residues. V was trimmed by 3 bases and J by 1 base, leaving 9 bases between them. DNA of the CDR3: TGTGCCAGCAGCCATACCACAGGGAACACTGAAGCTTTCTTT. This gives the protein CASSHTTGNTEAFF.

The rearrangement uses TRBV7-2 and TRBJ1-1; no definite D call. Germline-derived CDR1 and CDR2 are SGHTA and FQGNSA. This CDR3 comprises 15 residues. V lost 1 base and J 6 bases, leaving 15 bases between the germline ends. The CDR3 DNA sequence: TGTGCCAGCAGCTTAGATCAGGTCGGGAGTTCTGAAGCTTTCTTT. This sequence encodes CASSLDQVGSSEAFF.

The chain uses TRBV15 and TRBJ2-1; 14 positions agree with TRBD2. V shed 0 bases, J shed 3 bases, and the junction held 10 bases outside the gene matches. Germline V gene sequence: CDR1 LNHNV, CDR2 YYDKDF (reference sequence). This CDR3 spans 20 amino acids. In nucleotides, the CDR3 is TGTGCCACCAGCAGAGATCAGGGACGACTAGCGGGGGGGAACTACAATGAGCAGTTCTTC. It specifies CATSRDQGRLAGGNYNEQFF.

This sequence joins TRBV5-1 and TRBJ2-3; 9 bases match TRBD2. The CDR3 sequence is 18 residues long. Germline trimming cut 5 bases from V and 0 bases from J; bases unmatched to any gene: 13. Germline V gene data show CDR1 as SGHRS and CDR2 as YFSETQ. The CDR3 coding sequence is TGCGCCAGCAGGGTCCTGCGGGGGGGAACCTCTAGCACAGATACGCAGTATTTT. It codes for CASRVLRGGTSSTDTQYF.

V usage is TRBV5-1 and J usage is TRBJ2-7; TRBD1 is a possible D gene (5 bases). Germline V gene sequence: CDR1 SGHRS, CDR2 YFSETQ. V shed 4 bases and J shed 5 bases, with 16 bases lying between them. The CDR3 loop spans 14 amino acids. CDR3 nucleotide sequence: TGCGCCAGCAGCCAACAGGCGCCGGTGGACGAGCAGTACTTC. This translates into CASSQQAPVDEQYF.

The rearrangement links TRBV5-1 to TRBJ2-7, with 8 bases identical to TRBD2. This CDR3 is built from 14 residues. Germline CDR1 and CDR2: SGHRS and YFSETQ. The V gene end was trimmed by 0 bases and the J gene end by 10 bases; junction bases not matched to a gene: 9. This CDR3 reads CASSLATSGGFQYF. CDR3 coding DNA: TGCGCCAGCAGCTTGGCTACTAGCGGAGGATTCCAGTACTTC.

This clone is a singleton in its sample. J is TRBJ1-2 and V is TRBV9, with D tentatively TRBD1 (5 bases). CDR1 is SGDLS, CDR2 YYNGEE, per germline. V shed 7 bases and J shed 11 bases, with 18 bases lying between them. The CDR3 sequence is 12 residues long. The CDR3 reads CASHGGEAGYTF. CDR3 coding DNA: TGTGCCAGCCACGGGGGTGAAGCTGGATACACCTTC.

CDR3 nucleotide sequence: TGTGCCAGCAGTCCAACTAGCGGGCCGACCTACAATGAGCAGTTCTTC. Protein sequence: CASSPTSGPTYNEQFF. This chain uses TRBV28 with TRBJ2-1, with TRBD2 matching 9 bases. CDR1 is MDHEN and CDR2 is SYDVKM in the germline V gene. This CDR3 has 16 amino acids. The V segment lost 5 bases and the J segment 2 bases; nucleotides outside the gene matches: 7.

V usage is TRBV7-3 and J usage is TRBJ2-1; D not certain. V lost 8 bases, J lost 0 bases, and 14 bases lay in between. CDR1 and CDR2 (germline): SGHTA, FQGTGA. This CDR3 is 15 amino acids long. The CDR3 DNA follows: TGTGCCAGCCTAGACCCAGAACGCTCCTACAATGAGCAGTTCTTC. Protein sequence: CASLDPERSYNEQFF.

The V gene is TRBV21-1, the J gene TRBJ1-2; the D call of TRBD1 is as the table states it, not checked on the DNA. TRBV21-1 is annotated as a pseudogene. The CDR3 covers 14 residues. The CDR3 coding sequence is TGTGCCAGCAGCAAAGTCAGGGTTCTCTATGGCTACACCTTC. This codes for CASSKVRVLYGYTF.

Written as DNA, the CDR3 is TGTGCCAGCAGCAGGGGCGACGAGCAGTACTTC. Its protein product is CASSRGDEQYF. The genes are TRBV7-9 and TRBJ2-7; maybe TRBD1 (5 bases). Germline values: CDR1 SEHNR, CDR2 FQNEAQ (reference sequence). The CDR3 has 11 residues. V was clipped by 5 bases and J by 5 bases, with 7 bases between them.

The rearrangement links TRBV18 to TRBJ2-3; tentatively, D is TRBD2 (6 bases). V lost 4 bases and J lost 4, with 15 bases in between. Germline lookup yields CDR1 KGHSH and CDR2 LQKENI. This CDR3 has 15 residues. The CDR3 sequence is CASSREAGWSDTQYF. The DNA of the CDR3 is TGTGCCAGCTCACGGGAGGCGGGTTGGTCAGATACGCAGTATTTT. Using reference TRBV18 and TRBJ2-3 for the parts outside the CDR3, the full variable domain is NAGVMQNPRHLVRRRGQEARLRCSPMKGHSHVYWYRQLPEEGLKFMVYLQKENIIDESGMPKERFSAEFPKEGPSILRIQQVVRGDSAAYFCASSREAGWSDTQYFGPGTRLTVL.

The chain recombines TRBV2 with TRBJ2-3; TRBD1 aligns across 9 bases. The germline V gene has CDR1 SNHLY and CDR2 FYNNEI. The CDR3 consists of 14 residues. J was trimmed by 4 bases and V by 7 bases; bases with no gene match: 6. CDR3 sequence: CASNRQGVADTQYF. As DNA, the CDR3 is TGTGCCAGCAATAGACAGGGGGTCGCAGATACGCAGTATTTT.

This chain joins TRBV28 and TRBJ1-5; TRBD1 matches 9 bases. Trimming removed 7 bases from V and 3 bases from J; junction bases left unmatched: 7. This CDR3 has 15 amino acids. Germline loops: CDR1 MDHEN, CDR2 SYDVKM. CDR3 bases: TGTGCCAGCACGGGACAGGGATGGATCAATCAGCCCCAGCATTTT. Amino acids: CASTGQGWINQPQHF.

The genes are TRBV7-9 and TRBJ1-3, with D unresolved. Trimming stripped 4 bases from V and 4 bases from J, with 5 bases between. The CDR3 is made up of 12 amino acids. The germline gives CDR1 SEHNR, CDR2 FQNEAQ (reference sequence). The CDR3 protein is CASSSRGNTIYF. CDR3 bases: TGTGCCAGCAGCTCGAGAGGAAACACCATATATTTT.

The V gene is TRBV5-1, the J gene TRBJ1-2, with unresolved D. Trimming removed 0 bases from V and 2 bases from J, with 11 bases in between. Germline V CDR1 and CDR2: SGHRS, YFSETQ. The CDR3 contains 15 residues. The CDR3 DNA follows: TGCGCCAGCAGCTTGGATGGACGGGAGAACTATGGCTACACCTTC. Protein: CASSLDGRENYGYTF.

The chain is built from TRBV11-3 and TRBJ2-7, with 7 bases fitting TRBD1. The CDR3 covers 16 residues. V dropped 2 bases and J dropped 5; count of bases not matched to a gene: 12. Germline V gene sequence: CDR1 SGHNT, CDR2 YENEEA. CDR3 loop: CASSLSWDSHLDEQYF. CDR3 bases: TGTGCCAGCAGCTTATCTTGGGACAGCCATTTGGACGAGCAGTACTTC.

CDR3 nucleotide sequence: TGTGCCAGCAGGTCCCCGGGGGTATTGAACACTGAAGCTTTCTTT. Its protein product is CASRSPGVLNTEAFF. This rearrangement joins TRBV28 to TRBJ1-1; TRBD1 might be the D (5 bases). The CDR3 has 15 amino acids. CDR1 MDHEN and CDR2 SYDVKM come from the germline V gene. Trimming shortened V by 6 bases and J by 0 bases, and 14 bases separated the two germline ends.

This chain connects TRBV5-1 to TRBJ2-7, with D maybe TRBD2 (6 bases). V shed 2 bases and J shed 3 bases, with 15 bases lying between them. Germline values: CDR1 SGHRS, CDR2 YFSETQ. CDR3 length equals 15 residues. The CDR3: CASSFRDSWGYEQYF. The CDR3 region has the DNA TGCGCCAGCAGCTTCCGGGACTCGTGGGGCTACGAGCAGTACTTC. Combining the CDR3 with reference TRBV5-1 and TRBJ2-7 gives the whole variable domain KAGVTQTPRYLIKTRGQQVTLSCSPISGHRSVSWYQQTPGQGLQFLFEYFSETQRNKGNFPGRFSGRQFSNSRSEMNVSTLELGDSALYLCASSFRDSWGYEQYFGPGTRLTVT.

The V call is TRBV29-1, the J call TRBJ2-7; TRBD1 aligns across 8 bases. This CDR3 is 12 amino acids long. The junction had 1 base not matched to a gene; V was cut back by 3 bases and J by 3 bases. Germline V gene lookup returns CDR1 SQVTM and CDR2 ANQGSEA. CDR3 sequence: CSVEDRVYEQYF. CDR3 coding DNA: TGCAGCGTTGAGGACAGGGTCTACGAGCAGTACTTC.

CDR3 DNA sequence: TGTGCCAGTAGTCCCCGACAGGACTTCTCTGGAAACACCATATATTTT. This gives the protein CASSPRQDFSGNTIYF. V and J are TRBV19 and TRBJ1-3; D might be TRBD1 (6 bases). CDR1 and CDR2 from the germline V gene are LNHDA and SQIVND (reference sequence). The CDR3 covers 16 residues. The V end was cut by 5 bases, the J end by 0 bases, with 14 bases between.

The chain uses TRBV6-6 and TRBJ2-1; TRBD2 agrees at 13 bases. V lost 7 bases to trimming and J lost 2 bases; unmatched junction nucleotides: 5. The CDR3 is made up of 16 amino acids. Germline values: CDR1 MNHNY, CDR2 SVGAGI (reference sequence). The CDR3 here is CASKGLAGDTYNEQFF. CDR3 sequence (DNA): TGTGCCAGCAAAGGACTAGCGGGGGATACCTACAATGAGCAGTTCTTC.

The table lists this clone with a count of one. The chain recombines TRBV18 with TRBJ1-1; 7 nucleotides align to TRBD1. With 1 base clipped from V and 5 bases from J, the junction kept 7 bases outside the gene matches. From germline, CDR1 is KGHSH and CDR2 LQKENI. The CDR3 runs 15 residues. CDR3 sequence reads: CASSPLSGGLTEAFF. CDR3 nucleotides: TGTGCCAGCTCACCACTATCAGGGGGTTTGACTGAAGCTTTCTTT.

This chain links TRBV7-3 with TRBJ2-7, with 14 nucleotides matching TRBD2. CDR1 is SGHTA and CDR2 is FQGTGA in the germline V gene. The CDR3 totals 17 residues. J lost 6 bases, V lost 5 bases, and 12 bases had no gene match. In nucleotides, the CDR3 is TGTGCCAGCAGCCATGGGCGGACTAGCGGGGGGAGGAGCGAGCAGTACTTC. It yields the protein CASSHGRTSGGRSEQYF. Variable domain in full (rest from reference TRBV7-3 and TRBJ2-7): GAGVSQTPSNKVTEKGKYVELRCDPISGHTALYWYRQSLGQGPEFLIYFQGTGAADDSGLPNDRFFAVRPEGSVSTLKIQRTERGDSAVYLCASSHGRTSGGRSEQYFGPGTRLTVT.

The chain joins TRBV5-1 to TRBJ2-1, with 10 bases matching TRBD2. Per the germline V gene, CDR1 is SGHRS and CDR2 is YFSETQ. Trimming cost V 2 bases and J 1 base; bases outside gene matches: 0. The length of the CDR3 is 15 residues. The CDR3 DNA reads TGCGCCAGCAGCTTTAGCGGGGGGTCCTACAATGAGCAGTTCTTC. Translating it yields CASSFSGGSYNEQFF.

The DNA of the CDR3 is TGTGCCAGCAGCTTACTCGGGACAGACTACGAGCAGTACTTC. It translates to CASSLLGTDYEQYF. This chain joins TRBV11-3 and TRBJ2-7; TRBD1 matches at 7 bases. Germline CDR1 SGHNT, CDR2 YENEEA. The CDR3 extends over 14 amino acids. V lost 2 bases to trimming and J lost 3 bases; unmatched junction nucleotides: 4.

The J gene is TRBJ1-4, the V gene TRBV5-6, with TRBD1 matching 8 bases. CDR3 length: 14 residues. The germline V gene encodes CDR1 SGHDT and CDR2 YYEEEE. The V segment lost 4 bases and the J segment 8 bases; nucleotides outside the gene matches: 7. The CDR3 is CASSRTGSGEKLFF. As DNA, the CDR3 is TGTGCCAGCAGCCGGACAGGGTCAGGAGAAAAACTGTTTTTT.